The 11 T cell receptor beta chains below all came from one sample that was sequenced in a study of T cells after yellow fever vaccination. TCRdb reprocessed the 5' RACE reads via MiXCR and lists one record per CDR3 protein. The sample contains some 73,000 distinct CDR3 sequences, over 7.5% of which appear only once. The sample consisted of CD8+ T cells sorted from PBMCs, taken on the day of the yellow fever booster vaccination. The receptors were sampled from a man aged 25 to 40 who received the YFV17D yellow fever vaccine.

The chain employs TRBV12-3 or TRBV12-4 and TRBJ2-1; D uncertain. This CDR3 spans 14 amino acids. V lost 6 bases, J lost 4 bases, and 13 bases lay in between. CDR3 coding DNA: TGTGCCAGCAGCCAAGCAGACCCATACAATGAGCAGTTCTTC. Amino acid sequence: CASSQADPYNEQFF.

V gene TRBV24-1 combines with J gene TRBJ2-5; 7 bases are a match to TRBD2. CDR1 and CDR2 from the germline V gene are KGHDR and SFDVKD. The CDR3 contains 15 residues. J gave up 0 bases and V 5 bases, and 5 bases lay outside the gene matches. CDR3 sequence reads: CATSGTRTNQETQYF. CDR3 nucleotides: TGTGCCACCAGTGGGACTAGAACGAACCAAGAGACCCAGTACTTC.

This clonotype appeared a few times. This sequence joins TRBV9 and TRBJ2-3; D may be TRBD1 or TRBD2 (5 bases each). CDR3 length equals 15 residues. V was shortened by 3 bases and J by 0 bases, with 11 bases between the two germline ends. Germline V lookup: CDR1 SGDLS, CDR2 YYNGEE. CDR3 sequence: CASSDGTFSTDTQYF. DNA for the CDR3: TGTGCCAGCAGCGACGGGACGTTTAGCACAGATACGCAGTATTTT. Drawing the rest from reference TRBV9 and TRBJ2-3, the complete variable domain is DSGVTQTPKHLITATGQRVTLRCSPRSGDLSVYWYQQSLDQGLQFLIQYYNGEERAKGNILERFSAQQFPDLHSELNLSSLELGDSALYFCASSDGTFSTDTQYFGPGTRLTVL.

This clonotype came up a few times. The J gene is TRBJ2-3, the V gene TRBV15, with a possible D match to TRBD2 (6 bases). The length of the CDR3 is 16 residues. Germline V gives CDR1 LNHNV, CDR2 YYDKDF (reference sequence). V was clipped by 3 bases and J by 0 bases, with 13 bases between them. CDR3 sequence: CATSSRSGPSTDTQYF. CDR3 coding DNA: TGTGCCACCAGCAGTCGAAGCGGGCCTAGCACAGATACGCAGTATTTT.

This clonotype has just a few counts. This chain links TRBV19 with TRBJ2-5; D remains unclear. Trimming removed 10 bases at V and 4 bases at J, with 16 bases between. In germline, CDR1 is LNHDA, CDR2 SQIVND (reference sequence). This CDR3 comprises 13 residues. CDR3 region: CATGPRVRETQYF. CDR3 nucleotide sequence: TGTGCCACCGGGCCCCGGGTCCGAGAGACCCAGTACTTC.

This clonotype turned up a few times. The CDR3 DNA follows: TGTGCCAGCAGCACAGGGGGCATTGAAGCTTTCTTT. Residues: CASSTGGIEAFF. V is TRBV7-9 and J is TRBJ1-1, with 9 bases lining up with TRBD1. The length of the CDR3 is 12 residues. The germline gives CDR1 SEHNR, CDR2 FQNEAQ (reference sequence). With V trimmed by 5 bases and J by 7 bases, 2 bases remained unmatched.

J is TRBJ2-7 and V is TRBV2, with D maybe TRBD2 (5 bases). This CDR3 contains 15 residues. Deletions cut 8 bases from V and 0 bases from J, with 17 bases between. The germline CDR1 and CDR2 sequences are SNHLY and FYNNEI. CDR3 amino acids: CASLYNGRGSYEQYF. CDR3 nucleotides: TGTGCCAGCCTTTACAACGGTCGGGGCTCCTACGAGCAGTACTTC.

In its sample, this clonotype was seen a few times. This chain links TRBV27 with TRBJ2-7, with D tentatively TRBD2 (5 bases). CDR1 and CDR2 from the germline V gene are MNHEY and SMNVEV (reference sequence). Trimming removed 5 bases from V and 0 bases from J, with 17 bases in between. The CDR3 loop spans 16 amino acids. Here the CDR3 reads CASSPLRAVASYEQYF. As DNA, the CDR3 is TGTGCCAGCAGTCCCTTGAGGGCGGTGGCCTCCTACGAGCAGTACTTC.

This clonotype was detected ten times or more. The chain couples TRBV11-3 to TRBJ1-1; a possible D gene is TRBD1 (5 bases). CDR3 length: 15 residues. Germline assignment: CDR1 SGHNT and CDR2 YENEEA. V was clipped by 7 bases and J by 5 bases, with 20 bases between them. CDR3 loop: CASTPLRGEGTEAFF. The CDR3 DNA sequence: TGTGCCAGCACCCCTCTACGGGGGGAGGGGACTGAAGCTTTCTTT.

The chain carries TRBV2 and TRBJ2-1, with TRBD1 identical over 10 bases. After removal of 7 bases from V and 1 base from J, the junction contained 4 bases not matched to a gene. This CDR3 comprises 15 residues. Germline loops: CDR1 SNHLY, CDR2 FYNNEI. The CDR3 DNA reads as TGTGCCAGCATAGACAGGGGGCTATCCTACAATGAGCAGTTCTTC. Translation gives CASIDRGLSYNEQFF.

This clonotype occurred many times. The chain is built from TRBV18 and TRBJ2-1; TRBD2 aligns across 9 bases. This CDR3 is 16 amino acids long. Per the germline V gene, CDR1 is KGHSH and CDR2 is LQKENI. Germline trimming cut 5 bases from V and 2 bases from J; bases unmatched to any gene: 7. The CDR3 here is CASSREGGRAYNEQFF. The CDR3 DNA reads TGTGCCAGCTCAAGAGAAGGCGGGAGGGCCTACAATGAGCAGTTCTTC.